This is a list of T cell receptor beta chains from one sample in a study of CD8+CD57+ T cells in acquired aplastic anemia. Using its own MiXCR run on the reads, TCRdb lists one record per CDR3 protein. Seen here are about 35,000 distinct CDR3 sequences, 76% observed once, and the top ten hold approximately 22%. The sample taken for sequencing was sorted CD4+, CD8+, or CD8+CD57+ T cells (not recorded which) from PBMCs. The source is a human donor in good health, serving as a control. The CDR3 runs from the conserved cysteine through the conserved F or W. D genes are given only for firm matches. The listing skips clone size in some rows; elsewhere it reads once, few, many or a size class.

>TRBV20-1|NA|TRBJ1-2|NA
CSASSARMPGYTF
TGCAGTGCTAGTAGCGCCAGGATGCCCGGCTACACCTTC
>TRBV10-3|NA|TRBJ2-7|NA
CAISVGQSSYEQYF
TGTGCCATCAGTGTCGGGCAGAGCTCCTACGAGCAGTACTTC
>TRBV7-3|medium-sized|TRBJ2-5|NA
CASSLSGGALETQYF
TGTGCCAGCAGCTTAAGTGGGGGGGCCTTAGAGACCCAGTACTTC
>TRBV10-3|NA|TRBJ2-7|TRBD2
CATMLAGLGEQYF
TGTGCCACCATGCTAGCGGGATTAGGCGAGCAGTACTTC
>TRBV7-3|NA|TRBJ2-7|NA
CASSFGVSYEQYF
TGTGCCAGCAGCTTCGGGGTTTCCTACGAGCAGTACTTC
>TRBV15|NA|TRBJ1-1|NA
CATSRDSWNTEAFF
TGTGCCACCAGCAGAGATTCCTGGAACACTGAAGCTTTCTTT
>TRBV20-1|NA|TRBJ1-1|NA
CSASTRANTEAFF
TGCAGTGCTAGTACCAGGGCGAACACTGAAGCTTTCTTT
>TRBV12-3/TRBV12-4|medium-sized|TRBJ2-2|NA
CASSFHTGNTGELFF
TGTGCCAGCAGTTTCCATACCGGAAACACCGGGGAGCTGTTTTTT
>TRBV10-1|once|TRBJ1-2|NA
CASSEDSTNYGYTF
TGCGCCAGCAGTGAGGACAGCACTAACTATGGCTACACCTTC
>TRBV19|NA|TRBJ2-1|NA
CASMAGGGEQFF
TGTGCCAGTATGGCCGGAGGCGGTGAGCAGTTCTTC
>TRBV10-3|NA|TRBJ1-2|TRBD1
CAISEGTGVYGYTF
TGTGCCATCAGTGAGGGGACAGGGGTCTATGGCTACACCTTC
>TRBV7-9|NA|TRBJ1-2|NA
CASRDASNYGYTF
TGTGCCAGCAGAGACGCTTCTAACTATGGCTACACCTTC
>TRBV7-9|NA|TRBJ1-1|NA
CASSLEEGTEAFF
TGTGCCAGCAGCTTAGAGGAAGGCACTGAAGCTTTCTTT
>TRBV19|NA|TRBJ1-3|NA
CASSIEPGNTIYF
TGTGCCAGTAGTATTGAGCCTGGAAACACCATATATTTT
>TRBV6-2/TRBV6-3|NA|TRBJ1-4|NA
CASSHSTGSTNEKLFF
TGTGCCAGCAGTCACTCTACAGGATCAACTAATGAAAAACTGTTTTTT
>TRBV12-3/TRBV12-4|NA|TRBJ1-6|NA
CASSLEGTYSPLHF
TGTGCCAGCAGTTTGGAGGGAACTTATTCACCCCTCCACTTT
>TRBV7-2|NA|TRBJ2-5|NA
CASGYLETQYF
TGTGCCAGCGGTTACTTAGAGACCCAGTACTTC